This T cell receptor beta chain was sequenced in a study of glioma-infiltrating T cells after dendritic cell vaccination. Study-level information: Samples are from glioblastoma patients in Phase I and II dendritic cell vaccine trials.

On this clone itself: Its antigen is still unknown. At the DNA level, this CDR3 is encoded by other sequences in the same sample as well.

Overall study results and limits: Complete blood and tumor specimen sets were limited to few patients.

The table came from immunoSEQ multiplex PCR; TCRdb's copy has only in-frame clones and leaves some out. This sample yields about 64,000 clones, of which about 81% are seen a single time; about 9% belongs to the top ten. Trimming shortened V by 8 bases and J by 1 base, and 14 bases separated the two germline ends. This CDR3 comprises 14 residues. Germline V lookup: CDR1 LNHDA, CDR2 SQIVND (reference sequence). This TCR came from a human donor with glioblastoma. The V gene is TRBV19, the J gene TRBJ1-1; a weak D match, TRBD1 (6 bases). The specimen comprised blood, sampled before dendritic cell vaccination. The CDR3 sequence: CASRRPGQNTEAFF. CDR3 coding DNA: TGTGCCAGTCGACGACCGGGACAGAACACTGAAGCTTTCTTT.